This TCR beta chain is from a study of cytomegalovirus exposure and HLA in healthy donors. Findings and caveats of the study: In a later analysis, the majority of CMV-associated beta chains seemingly showed HLA restriction. As a later analysis showed, a missense DCLRE1C variant was linked to trimming of TCR beta V- and J-genes. Among donors in an Asian-associated ancestry cluster, a later analysis reportedly found fewer N-insertions than the roughly 730-donor mean.

CDR3 length: 19 residues. J lost 0 bases, V lost 0 bases, and 4 bases had no gene match. CDR1 is KGHSH, CDR2 LQKENI, per germline. The PCR was carried out with 60 Vbeta primers and 13 Jbeta primers. Some clones are missing from TCRdb's copy, which holds only in-frame ones; the method was immunoSEQ multiplex PCR. The sample table includes approximately 140,000 clones. Comments on this clone: Its antigen is unidentified.

The chain employs TRBV18 and TRBJ2-1; 14 bases are shared with TRBD2. The sequence was obtained from a man aged 35 to 55 in good health and CMV-seronegative. The sample comprised PBMCs. The CDR3 DNA sequence: TGTGCCAGCTCACCACCGGGACTAGCGGGGGCCCTCTCCTACAATGAGCAGTTCTTC. Translated, it gives CASSPPGLAGALSYNEQFF.